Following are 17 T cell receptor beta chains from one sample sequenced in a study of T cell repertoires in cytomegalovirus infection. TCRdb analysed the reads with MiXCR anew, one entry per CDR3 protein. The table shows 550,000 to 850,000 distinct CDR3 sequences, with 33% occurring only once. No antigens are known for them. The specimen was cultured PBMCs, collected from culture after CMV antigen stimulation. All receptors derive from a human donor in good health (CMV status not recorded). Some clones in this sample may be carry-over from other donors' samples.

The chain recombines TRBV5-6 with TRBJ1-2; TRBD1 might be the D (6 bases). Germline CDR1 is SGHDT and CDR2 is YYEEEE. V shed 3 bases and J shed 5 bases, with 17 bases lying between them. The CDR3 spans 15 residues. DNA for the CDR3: TGTGCCAGCAGCTCACTCCAGGGGCTGGAATATGGCTACACCTTC. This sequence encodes CASSSLQGLEYGYTF. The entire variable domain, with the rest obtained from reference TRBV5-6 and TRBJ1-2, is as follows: DAGVTQSPTHLIKTRGQQVTLRCSPKSGHDTVSWYQQALGQGPQFIFQYYEEEERQRGNFPDRFSGHQFPNYSSELNVNALLLGDSALYLCASSSLQGLEYGYTFGSGTRLTVV.

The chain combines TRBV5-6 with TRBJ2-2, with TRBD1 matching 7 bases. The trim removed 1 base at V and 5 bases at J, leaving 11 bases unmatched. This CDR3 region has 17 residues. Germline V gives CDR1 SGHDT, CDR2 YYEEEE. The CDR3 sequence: CASSLKGTDTLTGELFF. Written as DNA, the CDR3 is TGTGCCAGCAGCTTGAAAGGGACAGATACTTTAACCGGGGAGCTGTTTTTT.

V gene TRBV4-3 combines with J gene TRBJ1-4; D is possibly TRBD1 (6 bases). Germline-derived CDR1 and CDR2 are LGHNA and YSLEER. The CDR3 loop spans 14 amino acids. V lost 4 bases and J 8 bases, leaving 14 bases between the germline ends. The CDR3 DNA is TGCGCCAGCAGCCCAGGACGCCAGGGGGAAAAACTGTTTTTT. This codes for CASSPGRQGEKLFF.

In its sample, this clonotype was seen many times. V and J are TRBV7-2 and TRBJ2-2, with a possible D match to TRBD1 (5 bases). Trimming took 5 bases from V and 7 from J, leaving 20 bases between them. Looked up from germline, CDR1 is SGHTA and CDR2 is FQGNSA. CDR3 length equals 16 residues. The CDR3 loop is CASSPPRTNWGGELFF. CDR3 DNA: TGTGCCAGCAGCCCCCCCAGGACAAACTGGGGCGGGGAGCTGTTTTTT. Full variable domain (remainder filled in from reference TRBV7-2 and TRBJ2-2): GAGVSQSPSNKVTEKGKDVELRCDPISGHTALYWYRQSLGQGLEFLIYFQGNSAPDKSGLPSDRFSAERTGGSVSTLTIQRTQQEDSAVYLCASSPPRTNWGGELFFGEGSRLTVL.

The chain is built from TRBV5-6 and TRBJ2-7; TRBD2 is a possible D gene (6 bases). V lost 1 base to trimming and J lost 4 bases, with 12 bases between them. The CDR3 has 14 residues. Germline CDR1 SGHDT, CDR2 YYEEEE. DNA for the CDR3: TGTGCCAGCAGCTTGTCGGGGGTATGGTACGAGCAGTACTTC. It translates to CASSLSGVWYEQYF.

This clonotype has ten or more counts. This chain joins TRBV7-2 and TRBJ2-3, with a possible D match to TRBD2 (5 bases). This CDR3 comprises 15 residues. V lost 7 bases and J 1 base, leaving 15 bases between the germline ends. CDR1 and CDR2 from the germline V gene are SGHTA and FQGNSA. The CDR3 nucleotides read TGTGCCAGCACCCCCGACGCCGGGGGCACAGATACGCAGTATTTT. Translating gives CASTPDAGGTDTQYF. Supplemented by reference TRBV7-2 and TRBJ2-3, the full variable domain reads GAGVSQSPSNKVTEKGKDVELRCDPISGHTALYWYRQSLGQGLEFLIYFQGNSAPDKSGLPSDRFSAERTGGSVSTLTIQRTQQEDSAVYLCASTPDAGGTDTQYFGPGTRLTVL.

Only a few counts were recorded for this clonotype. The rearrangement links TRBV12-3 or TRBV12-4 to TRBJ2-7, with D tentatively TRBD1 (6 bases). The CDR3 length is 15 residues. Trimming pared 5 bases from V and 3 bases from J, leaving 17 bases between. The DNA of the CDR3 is TGTGCCAGCAGTACTACACAGGGACCTTACTACGAGCAGTACTTC. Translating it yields CASSTTQGPYYEQYF.

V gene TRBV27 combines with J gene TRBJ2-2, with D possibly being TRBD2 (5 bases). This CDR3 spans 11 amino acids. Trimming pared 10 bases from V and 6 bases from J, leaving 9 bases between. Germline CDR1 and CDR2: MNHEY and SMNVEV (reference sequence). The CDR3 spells CATFGAGELFF. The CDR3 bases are TGTGCCACCTTCGGGGCCGGGGAGCTGTTTTTT.

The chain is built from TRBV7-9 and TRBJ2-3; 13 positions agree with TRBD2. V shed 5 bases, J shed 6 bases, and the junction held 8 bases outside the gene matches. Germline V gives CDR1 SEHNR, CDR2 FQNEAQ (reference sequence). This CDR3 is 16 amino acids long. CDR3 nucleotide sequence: TGTGCCAGCAGCGCCCGACTAGCGGGAGGAGCGGATACGCAGTATTTT. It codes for CASSARLAGGADTQYF.

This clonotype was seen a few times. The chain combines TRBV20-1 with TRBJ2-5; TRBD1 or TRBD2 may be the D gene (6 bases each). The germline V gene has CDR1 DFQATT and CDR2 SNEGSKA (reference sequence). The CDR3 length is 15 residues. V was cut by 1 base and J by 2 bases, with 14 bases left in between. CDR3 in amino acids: CSARVAGEAQETQYF. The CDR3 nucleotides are TGCAGTGCTAGAGTGGCAGGGGAGGCACAAGAGACCCAGTACTTC.

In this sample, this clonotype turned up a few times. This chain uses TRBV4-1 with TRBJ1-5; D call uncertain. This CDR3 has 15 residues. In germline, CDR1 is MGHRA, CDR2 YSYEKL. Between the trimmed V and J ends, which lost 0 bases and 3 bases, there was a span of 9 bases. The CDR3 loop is CASSQDEGDNQPQHF. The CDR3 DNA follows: TGCGCCAGCAGCCAAGACGAGGGTGACAATCAGCCCCAGCATTTT.

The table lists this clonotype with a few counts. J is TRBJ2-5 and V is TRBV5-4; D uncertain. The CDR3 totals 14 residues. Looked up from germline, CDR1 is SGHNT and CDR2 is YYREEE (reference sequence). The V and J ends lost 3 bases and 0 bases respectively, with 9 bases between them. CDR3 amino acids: CASSSRRYQETQYF. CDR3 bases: TGTGCCAGCAGCTCCCGCCGGTACCAAGAGACCCAGTACTTC.

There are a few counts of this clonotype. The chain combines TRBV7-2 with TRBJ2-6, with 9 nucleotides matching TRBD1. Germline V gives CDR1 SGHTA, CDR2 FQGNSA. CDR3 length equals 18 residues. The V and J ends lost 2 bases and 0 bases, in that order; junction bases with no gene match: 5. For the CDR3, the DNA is TGTGCCAGCAGCTTATGGGGGGACAGGGTCTCTGGGGCCAACGTCCTGACTTTC. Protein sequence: CASSLWGDRVSGANVLTF.

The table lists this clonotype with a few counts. The CDR3 loop is CASSIPGLLYGYTF. The DNA of the CDR3 is TGTGCCAGTAGTATCCCTGGACTACTCTATGGCTACACCTTC. This chain uses TRBV19 with TRBJ1-2; no definite D call. V gave up 3 bases and J gave up 4 bases, with 12 bases separating them. CDR1 LNHDA and CDR2 SQIVND come from the germline V gene (reference sequence). This CDR3 contains 14 residues. The entire variable domain, with the rest obtained from reference TRBV19 and TRBJ1-2, is as follows: DGGITQSPKYLFRKEGQNVTLSCEQNLNHDAMYWYRQDPGQGLRLIYYSQIVNDFQKGDIAEGYSVSREKKESFPLTVTSAQKNPTAFYLCASSIPGLLYGYTFGSGTRLTVV.

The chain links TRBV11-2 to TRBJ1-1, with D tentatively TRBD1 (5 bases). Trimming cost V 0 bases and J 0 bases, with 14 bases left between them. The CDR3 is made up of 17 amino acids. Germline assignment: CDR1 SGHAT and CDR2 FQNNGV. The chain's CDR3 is CASSLDADDSLNTEAFF. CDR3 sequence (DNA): TGTGCCAGCAGCTTAGATGCGGATGACAGCCTGAACACTGAAGCTTTCTTT.

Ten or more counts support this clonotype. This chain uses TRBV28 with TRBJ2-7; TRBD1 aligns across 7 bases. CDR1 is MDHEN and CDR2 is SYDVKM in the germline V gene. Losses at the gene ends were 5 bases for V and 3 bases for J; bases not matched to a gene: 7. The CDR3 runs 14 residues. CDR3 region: CASSRQGRGYEQYF. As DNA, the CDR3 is TGTGCCAGCAGTCGACAGGGTAGAGGCTACGAGCAGTACTTC.

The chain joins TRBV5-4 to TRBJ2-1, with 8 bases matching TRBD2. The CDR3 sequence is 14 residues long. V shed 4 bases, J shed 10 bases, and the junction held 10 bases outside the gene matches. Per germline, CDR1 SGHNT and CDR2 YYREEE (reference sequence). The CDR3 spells CASSLRLAPGEQFF. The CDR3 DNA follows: TGTGCCAGCAGCCTCAGACTAGCGCCTGGGGAGCAGTTCTTC.